These 8 T cell receptor beta chains were sequenced from one sample in a study of blood T cell repertoires in COVID-19. The repertoire was sequenced with immunoSEQ multiplex PCR; TCRdb's copy has only in-frame clones and lacks some. Of 430,000 or so clones in the sample, roughly 90% are singletons; the top ten hold about 1.5%. Source material: PBMCs or T cells enriched from blood (not recorded which). All receptors derive from a woman under 30 who had been exposed to COVID-19.

The chain is built from TRBV5-1 and TRBJ2-5; the D gene is possibly TRBD1 (5 bases). Per germline, CDR1 SGHRS and CDR2 YFSETQ. CDR3 length: 12 residues. Trimming pared 7 bases from V and 1 base from J, leaving 8 bases between. The CDR3 DNA is TGCGCCAGCCAACAGGCCCAAGAGACCCAGTACTTC. Translating it yields CASQQAQETQYF.

The chain couples TRBV28 to TRBJ2-2; TRBD2 matches 8 bases. Trimming at V came to 6 bases and at J to 5 bases, leaving 8 bases not matched to a gene. The CDR3 extends over 15 amino acids. Germline values: CDR1 MDHEN, CDR2 SYDVKM. Here the CDR3 reads CASSRGGLGTGELFF. CDR3 nucleotides: TGTGCCAGCAGCCGGGGGGGGCTCGGTACCGGGGAGCTGTTTTTT.

The genes are TRBV7-3 and TRBJ1-5; D is undetermined. The CDR3 is 12 residues long. CDR1 SGHTA and CDR2 FQGTGA come from the germline V gene. Deletions cut 11 bases from V and 3 bases from J, with 11 bases between. CDR3 sequence reads: CARNRVNQPQHF. Written as DNA, the CDR3 is TGTGCCCGTAACAGAGTCAATCAGCCCCAGCATTTT.

Here the CDR3 DNA reads TGTGCCAGCAGTCGGCCGGGACAGGGGTCCTACGAGCAGTACTTC. It specifies CASSRPGQGSYEQYF. The chain joins TRBV28 to TRBJ2-7, with 10 bases identical to TRBD1. V dropped 5 bases and J dropped 1; count of bases not matched to a gene: 5. Germline V CDR1 and CDR2: MDHEN, SYDVKM. This CDR3 region has 15 residues.

The chain is built from TRBV18 and TRBJ2-1, with TRBD1 matching over 7 bases. The CDR3 totals 15 residues. Losses at the gene ends were 3 bases for V and 0 bases for J; bases not matched to a gene: 2. Per the germline V gene, CDR1 is KGHSH and CDR2 is LQKENI. In DNA, the CDR3 is TGTGCCAGCTCACCGGACAGGAGCTCCTACAATGAGCAGTTCTTC. It specifies CASSPDRSSYNEQFF.

The rearrangement joins TRBV5-4 to TRBJ1-1, with D tentatively TRBD1 (5 bases). CDR1 and CDR2 from the germline V gene are SGHNT and YYREEE (reference sequence). There are 15 residues in the CDR3. V was trimmed by 0 bases and J by 7 bases, leaving 16 bases between them. The chain's CDR3 is CASSLESRVLREAFF. The CDR3 nucleotides read TGTGCCAGCAGCTTGGAATCCAGGGTTCTTCGTGAAGCTTTCTTT.

J is TRBJ2-2 and V is TRBV7-2, with 10 nucleotides matching TRBD1. With 3 bases clipped from V and 4 bases from J, the junction kept 2 bases outside the gene matches. Germline loops: CDR1 SGHTA, CDR2 FQGNSA. This CDR3 contains 15 residues. CDR3 sequence: CASSLGTGATGELFF. The DNA for the CDR3 is TGTGCCAGCAGCTTGGGGACAGGGGCCACCGGGGAGCTGTTTTTT. The variable domain in full, with the rest retrieved from reference TRBV7-2 and TRBJ2-2, is GAGVSQSPSNKVTEKGKDVELRCDPISGHTALYWYRQSLGQGLEFLIYFQGNSAPDKSGLPSDRFSAERTGGSVSTLTIQRTQQEDSAVYLCASSLGTGATGELFFGEGSRLTVL.

This chain connects TRBV24-1 to TRBJ2-1; TRBD2 matches 10 bases. Germline lookup yields CDR1 KGHDR and CDR2 SFDVKD. V shed 5 bases and J 4 bases; nucleotides not matched to a gene: 7. CDR3 size: 16 residues. CDR3 residues: CATSAQTSGLYNEQFF. CDR3 bases: TGTGCCACCAGTGCTCAGACTAGCGGGCTATACAATGAGCAGTTCTTC.